The rows below give T cell receptor beta chains drawn from one sample of a study of PD-L1 blockade in urothelial cancer. This table comes from immunoSEQ multiplex PCR, and its TCRdb copy is limited to in-frame clones, with some not included. The table records nearly 45,000 clones, nearly 90% of them present only once. Specimen: PBMCs, collected around atezolizumab (anti-PD-L1) treatment. These receptors were taken from a donor aged 40 or older with urothelial cancer. CDR3s include the opening cysteine and the closing phenylalanine or tryptophan. The D gene is left open where the match is weak. The size field is filled for only some rows; it gives once, few, many or a size class.

V	size	D	J	DNA	CDR3
TRBV19	-	TRBD2	TRBJ2-1	TGTGCCAGTAGTCCCCCGGGACTAGCGTTTAATGAGCAGTTCTTC	CASSPPGLAFNEQFF
TRBV5-8	-	TRBD1	TRBJ2-4	TGTGCCAGCAGCTTGGCCGAGACAGGGGGGGGAGCCAAAAACATTCAGTACTTC	CASSLAETGGGAKNIQYF
TRBV4-1	-	-	TRBJ2-7	TGCGCCAGCAGCCCCGCGGGGCGTCCCTACGAGCAGTACTTC	CASSPAGRPYEQYF
TRBV7-2	-	-	TRBJ2-3	TGTGCCAGCAGCTTTCTGAGAACCACAGATACGCAGTATTTT	CASSFLRTTDTQYF
TRBV15	-	-	TRBJ1-1	TGTGCCACCAGCGGCCGGGCCAGGGCTAACACTGAAGCTTTCTTT	CATSGRARANTEAFF
TRBV21-1	-	-	TRBJ2-1	TGTGCCAGCAGCAAAGGGGGCGGGAAGAGTTCAGGGCTATCCTACAATGAGCAGTTCTTC	CASSKGGGKSSGLSYNEQFF
TRBV19	few	-	TRBJ1-3	TGTGCCAGTAGTGGGCGAGGGCGCAGCTCTGGAAACACCATATATTTT	CASSGRGRSSGNTIYF
TRBV5-1	once	TRBD1	TRBJ2-3	TGCGCCAGCAGCCGGGACAGGGGGGCAGATACGCAGTATTTT	CASSRDRGADTQYF
TRBV7-6	-	-	TRBJ2-3	TGTGCCAGCAGCTTATGGTCACCGACTCTAGCCCGTACAGATACGCAGTATTTT	CASSLWSPTLARTDTQYF
TRBV6-5	-	-	TRBJ1-3	TGTGCCAGCAGTAAAGGGACACCACACACCATATATTTT	CASSKGTPHTIYF